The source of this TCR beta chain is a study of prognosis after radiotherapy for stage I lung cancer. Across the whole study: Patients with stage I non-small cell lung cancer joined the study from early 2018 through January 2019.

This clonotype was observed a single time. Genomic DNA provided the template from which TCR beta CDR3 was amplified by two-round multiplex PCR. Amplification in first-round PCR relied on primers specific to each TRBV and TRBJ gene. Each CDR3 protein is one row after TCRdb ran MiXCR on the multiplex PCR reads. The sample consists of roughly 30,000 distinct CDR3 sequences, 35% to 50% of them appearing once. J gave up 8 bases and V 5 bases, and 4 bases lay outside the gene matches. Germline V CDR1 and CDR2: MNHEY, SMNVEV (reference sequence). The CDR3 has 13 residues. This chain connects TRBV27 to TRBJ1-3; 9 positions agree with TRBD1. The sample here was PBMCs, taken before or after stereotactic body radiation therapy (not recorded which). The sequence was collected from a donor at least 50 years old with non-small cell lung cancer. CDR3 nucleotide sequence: TGTGCCAGCAGTCTGGGACAGGGACACACCATATATTTT. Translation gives CASSLGQGHTIYF.